Below are 2 T cell receptor beta chains sequenced from a single sample in a study of T cell repertoires in aging, cancer and after chemotherapy. Rearranged V-D-J TRB sequences were amplified with a mixed TRB-A/B primer pool. TCRdb reprocessed the multiplex PCR reads via MiXCR and lists one record per CDR3 protein. This repertoire shows more than 9,500 distinct CDR3 sequences, around 38% found once; its top ten account for 8% to 10%. Peripheral blood genomic DNA, not sorted cells or RNA, was the template. Sequenced sample: blood. The receptor set was obtained from a human donor in good health.

This clonotype was observed a few times. This sequence joins TRBV6-2 or TRBV6-3 and TRBJ2-7; D uncertain. Germline V CDR1 and CDR2: MNHEY, SVGEGT. The CDR3 has 14 residues. V shed 6 bases and J shed 0 bases, with 12 bases lying between them. Here the CDR3 reads CASSPTVSSYEQYF. In nucleotides, the CDR3 is TGTGCCAGCAGCCCCACAGTTAGCTCCTACGAGCAGTACTTC.

With regard to this clonotype: This clone may be a read error of a much larger clone one base away. This chain joins TRBV30 and TRBJ2-1; TRBD1 matches 11 bases. V shed 8 bases and J 3 bases; nucleotides not matched to a gene: 6. From germline, CDR1 is GTSNPN and CDR2 SVGIG (reference sequence). This CDR3 is 14 amino acids long. CDR3 sequence reads: CAGGQGDLYNEQFF. Written as DNA, the CDR3 is TGTGCCGGGGGACAGGGGGATCTCTACAATGAGCAGTTCTTC.